Described below is a single TCR beta chain sequence and its context. Its antigen is undetermined. The data derive from a study of cytomegalovirus exposure and HLA in healthy donors. Study at large: Across a few hundred genotyped donors, around 82% landed in the Caucasian-associated ancestry cluster.

CDR3 length: 15 amino acids. The PCR had 60 Vbeta and 13 Jbeta primers. Per the original methods: About 11 million of some 80 million unique TCR beta chains were shared, per a later count. TCRdb's copy holds only in-frame clones and misses some; the assay was immunoSEQ multiplex PCR. D and trimming were read from the DNA, whereas the V and J calls and clone size are those reported in that table. This table has 95,000 to 150,000 clones, 65% to 90% appearing once. Study-wide results and caveats: Among immune exposure information, only CMV serostatus was available.

Sequenced: PBMCs. This rearrangement joins TRBV21-1 to TRBJ1-5; the table's D call of TRBD1 was not tested on the DNA. TRBV21-1 counts as a pseudogene. The clonotype comes from a middle-aged woman in good health and CMV-seronegative. In DNA, the CDR3 is TGTGCCAGCAGCAAAGGCCGACAGGAACACCAGCCCCAGCATTTT. Protein sequence: CASSKGRQEHQPQHF.